The next 24 T cell receptor beta chains were all read from a single sample in a study of cytomegalovirus exposure and HLA in healthy donors. The PCR employed 60 Vbeta primers together with 13 Jbeta primers. Here immunoSEQ multiplex PCR was the method, and the copy in TCRdb shows in-frame clones only, minus some. The sample lists 200,000 to 250,000 clones, about 81% seen once, with 2.5% to 3.5% in the top ten. The sequenced material came from PBMCs. The receptors here all came from a woman between 35 and 50 years old in good health and CMV-seronegative.

This clone came up a few times. J is TRBJ2-3 and V is TRBV7-3; 7 bases map to TRBD2. The CDR3 length is 18 residues. Germline V gene lookup returns CDR1 SGHTA and CDR2 FQGTGA. Unmatched junction bases numbered 11, after V lost 0 bases and J lost 2 bases. CDR3 region: CASSLTSGGSGATDTQYF. The CDR3 bases are TGTGCCAGCAGCTTAACGTCGGGCGGGAGTGGGGCCACAGATACGCAGTATTTT.

The chain couples TRBV6-1 to TRBJ1-5, with 7 bases identical to TRBD1. This CDR3 has 16 residues. CDR1 MNHNS and CDR2 SASEGT come from the germline V gene. V shed 4 bases, J shed 5 bases, and the junction held 11 bases outside the gene matches. Here the CDR3 reads CASSAGSTGRDQPQHF. Here the CDR3 DNA reads TGTGCCAGCAGTGCCGGCTCGACAGGGAGAGATCAGCCCCAGCATTTT.

V is TRBV4-1 and J is TRBJ1-3, with 9 bases lining up with TRBD1. The CDR3 is made up of 19 amino acids. V trimming: 0 bases; J trimming: 0 bases; junction bases outside the gene matches: 9. Germline V lookup: CDR1 MGHRA, CDR2 YSYEKL. CDR3 residues: CASSQEGRGQGYSGNTIYF. As DNA, the CDR3 is TGCGCCAGCAGCCAAGAAGGGAGGGGACAGGGATACTCTGGAAACACCATATATTTT.

This sequence joins TRBV10-1 and TRBJ2-5; 10 bases are a match to TRBD2. CDR1 WNHNN and CDR2 SYGVQD come from the germline V gene (reference sequence). This CDR3 comprises 16 residues. V shed 1 base and J 6 bases; nucleotides not matched to a gene: 8. The CDR3 DNA follows: TGCGCCAGCAGTGAGTACAGAGCGGGAGGGTGGCAGACCCAGTACTTC. Protein sequence: CASSEYRAGGWQTQYF.

This chain connects TRBV7-3 to TRBJ1-2, with 7 bases lining up with TRBD1. Germline V gives CDR1 SGHTA, CDR2 FQGTGA. J gave up 6 bases and V 3 bases, and 7 bases lay outside the gene matches. The CDR3 contains 14 residues. CDR3 region: CASSFTGVSDGYTF. CDR3 nucleotide sequence: TGTGCCAGCAGCTTTACAGGGGTTTCTGATGGCTACACCTTC.

J is TRBJ1-5 and V is TRBV7-9, with a possible D match to TRBD1 (6 bases). Germline CDR1 and CDR2: SEHNR and FQNEAQ (reference sequence). V was pared by 3 bases and J by 5 bases, with 8 bases between. CDR3 size: 13 residues. Here the CDR3 DNA reads TGTGCCAGCAGCTTGGACAGATATCAGCCCCAGCATTTT. It encodes CASSLDRYQPQHF. Supplemented by reference TRBV7-9 and TRBJ1-5, the full variable domain reads DTGVSQNPRHKITKRGQNVTFRCDPISEHNRLYWYRQTLGQGPEFLTYFQNEAQLEKSRLLSDRFSAERPKGSFSTLEIQRTEQGDSAMYLCASSLDRYQPQHFGDGTRLSIL.

Worth noting for this clone: The junction differs from germline at one of its ends, possibly a read error. The rearrangement uses TRBV19 and TRBJ1-1; 7 nucleotides agree with TRBD1. Germline V gene data show CDR1 as LNHDA and CDR2 as SQIVND (reference sequence). This CDR3 has 12 amino acids. CDR3 DNA: TGTGCCAGTAGTATCGGGACAGTTAAGCTTTCTTTT. As protein: CASSIGTVKLSF.

The chain is built from TRBV29-1 and TRBJ2-5; D is perhaps TRBD2 (6 bases). The CDR3 spans 11 residues. V lost 4 bases, J lost 5 bases, and 8 bases lay in between. Germline V gene lookup returns CDR1 SQVTM and CDR2 ANQGSEA. As DNA, the CDR3 is TGCAGCGTTGGCAGCGGGGAGACCCAGTACTTC. Amino acids: CSVGSGETQYF.

This rearrangement joins TRBV28 to TRBJ1-1, with a possible D match to TRBD1 (6 bases). CDR1 and CDR2 (germline): MDHEN, SYDVKM. The CDR3 is made up of 15 amino acids. V dropped 2 bases and J dropped 6 bases, with 16 bases sitting between them. The CDR3 is CASSLKSWGRAEAFF. CDR3 sequence (DNA): TGTGCCAGCAGTTTAAAATCTTGGGGGCGGGCTGAAGCTTTCTTT.

The gene calls are TRBV7-8 and TRBJ2-7; the D is unclear. V was pared by 4 bases and J by 4 bases, with 8 bases between. In germline, CDR1 is SGHVS, CDR2 FQNEAQ. The CDR3 is made up of 12 amino acids. Here the CDR3 reads CASSYKRYEQYF. DNA for the CDR3: TGTGCCAGCAGCTATAAACGGTACGAGCAGTACTTC. The whole variable domain, filled in from reference TRBV7-8 and TRBJ2-7, reads GAGVSQSPRYKVAKRGQDVALRCDPISGHVSLFWYQQALGQGPEFLTYFQNEAQLDKSGLPSDRFFAERPEGSVSTLKIQRTQQEDSAVYLCASSYKRYEQYFGPGTRLTVT.

The chain employs TRBV19 and TRBJ1-1; D gene uncertain. CDR1 and CDR2 (germline): LNHDA, SQIVND (reference sequence). The CDR3 length is 17 residues. Trimming removed 7 bases at V and 1 base at J, with 22 bases between. This chain's CDR3 is CASNTLRASMGNTEAFF. The CDR3, as DNA: TGTGCCAGTAATACGTTGAGGGCCTCGATGGGGAACACTGAAGCTTTCTTT. Complete variable domain (other parts from reference TRBV19 and TRBJ1-1): DGGITQSPKYLFRKEGQNVTLSCEQNLNHDAMYWYRQDPGQGLRLIYYSQIVNDFQKGDIAEGYSVSREKKESFPLTVTSAQKNPTAFYLCASNTLRASMGNTEAFFGQGTRLTVV.

The V and J genes are TRBV2 and TRBJ1-1; TRBD1 agrees at 10 bases. V was clipped by 8 bases and J by 6 bases; unmatched bases: 3. The germline CDR1 and CDR2 sequences are SNHLY and FYNNEI. This CDR3 is built from 12 residues. CDR3 amino acids: CASGQGVAEAFF. Written as DNA, the CDR3 is TGTGCCAGCGGACAGGGGGTGGCTGAAGCTTTCTTT.

The chain couples TRBV15 to TRBJ1-5, with 9 bases fitting TRBD1. CDR1 is LNHNV, CDR2 YYDKDF, per germline (reference sequence). Trimming removed 2 bases from V and 5 bases from J; junction bases left unmatched: 10. The CDR3 covers 17 residues. CDR3 DNA sequence: TGTGCCACCAGCAGAACTCCGGGACAGGGAACTTATCAGCCCCAGCATTTT. Amino acids: CATSRTPGQGTYQPQHF.

V usage is TRBV11-2 and J usage is TRBJ2-7; 8 positions agree with TRBD2. V lost 0 bases, J lost 4 bases, and 5 bases stayed unmatched. Germline V gene data show CDR1 as SGHAT and CDR2 as FQNNGV. The CDR3 covers 15 residues. CDR3: CASSLEVSGMYEQYF. As DNA, the CDR3 is TGTGCCAGCAGCTTAGAAGTTAGCGGGATGTACGAGCAGTACTTC. The variable domain in full, with the rest retrieved from reference TRBV11-2 and TRBJ2-7, is EAGVAQSPRYKIIEKRQSVAFWCNPISGHATLYWYQQILGQGPKLLIQFQNNGVVDDSQLPKDRFSAERLKGVDSTLKIQPAKLEDSAVYLCASSLEVSGMYEQYFGPGTRLTVT.

This clone was detected once. The CDR3 loop reads CAILGQFDTEAFF. The CDR3 DNA reads as TGTGCCATCCTAGGACAGTTTGACACTGAAGCTTTCTTT. The chain carries TRBV19 and TRBJ1-1; the D gene is possibly TRBD1 (6 bases). CDR1 is LNHDA and CDR2 is SQIVND in the germline V gene (reference sequence). Trimming shortened V by 10 bases and J by 3 bases, and 15 bases separated the two germline ends. This CDR3 is built from 13 residues.

CDR3 loop: CASSYRQGTYEQYF. CDR3 nucleotides: TGTGCCAGCAGTTACCGACAGGGTACCTACGAGCAGTACTTC. The chain is built from TRBV27 and TRBJ2-7, with 7 bases aligning to TRBD1. CDR3 length equals 14 residues. CDR1 MNHEY and CDR2 SMNVEV come from the germline V gene (reference sequence). The V gene end was trimmed by 4 bases and the J gene end by 2 bases; junction bases not matched to a gene: 5.

V is TRBV6-5 and J is TRBJ2-2; a possible D gene is TRBD1 (6 bases). V lost 2 bases and J lost 1, with 11 bases in between. The CDR3 has 16 residues. Germline assignment: CDR1 MNHEY and CDR2 SVGAGI. CDR3 loop: CASSYHPTGNTGELFF. The CDR3 DNA reads as TGTGCCAGCAGTTACCACCCGACAGGGAACACCGGGGAGCTGTTTTTT.

CDR3: CASSSGTESYEQYF. CDR3 DNA sequence: TGTGCCAGCAGTTCCGGGACTGAGTCCTACGAGCAGTACTTC. The rearrangement joins TRBV28 to TRBJ2-7; D possibly corresponds to TRBD2 (6 bases). V lost 4 bases and J lost 1, with 11 bases in between. CDR3 length: 14 amino acids. Germline lookup yields CDR1 MDHEN and CDR2 SYDVKM.

The V call is TRBV29-1, the J call TRBJ1-4, with 7 bases aligning to TRBD1. There are 14 residues in the CDR3. The trim removed 4 bases at V and 5 bases at J, leaving 7 bases unmatched. Germline V gene data show CDR1 as SQVTM and CDR2 as ANQGSEA. The CDR3 is CSVATQGLNEKLFF. CDR3 DNA sequence: TGCAGCGTTGCTACACAGGGGTTAAATGAAAAACTGTTTTTT.

J is TRBJ2-7 and V is TRBV28, with 9 bases aligning to TRBD2. This CDR3 comprises 16 residues. The germline gives CDR1 MDHEN, CDR2 SYDVKM. The trim removed 5 bases at V and 3 bases at J, leaving 11 bases unmatched. CDR3 DNA sequence: TGTGCCAGCAGTGGGGCGGGGGGGAAGGGGTACTACGAGCAGTACTTC. It yields the protein CASSGAGGKGYYEQYF.

This chain connects TRBV28 to TRBJ2-3; 9 bases agree with TRBD2. This CDR3 spans 14 amino acids. Losses at the gene ends were 8 bases for V and 3 bases for J; bases not matched to a gene: 6. Looked up from germline, CDR1 is MDHEN and CDR2 is SYDVKM. The CDR3 region is CASLRLAATDTQYF. In DNA form, the CDR3 reads TGTGCCAGCCTTAGACTAGCGGCTACAGATACGCAGTATTTT.

Written as DNA, the CDR3 is TGCGCCAGCAGCCCGGGGGACAGGCCAAACTCTGGGGCCAACGTCCTGACTTTC. Residues: CASSPGDRPNSGANVLTF. This rearrangement joins TRBV5-1 to TRBJ2-6; 8 bases fit TRBD1. The CDR3 has 18 amino acids. V shed 4 bases, J shed 0 bases, and the junction held 9 bases outside the gene matches. Per germline, CDR1 SGHRS and CDR2 YFSETQ.

The chain is built from TRBV6-1 and TRBJ1-5; TRBD1 might be the D (6 bases). V was shortened by 6 bases and J by 1 base, with 10 bases between the two germline ends. CDR3 size: 14 residues. The germline CDR1 and CDR2 sequences are MNHNS and SASEGT. CDR3 DNA: TGTGCCAGCAGGGGACAAGTAAGCAATCAGCCCCAGCATTTT. It codes for CASRGQVSNQPQHF.

This chain links TRBV30 with TRBJ2-5, with D possibly TRBD2 on 6 matching bases. This CDR3 is built from 12 residues. Germline-derived CDR1 and CDR2 are GTSNPN and SVGIG (reference sequence). The V and J ends lost 4 bases and 2 bases respectively, with 8 bases between them. The chain's CDR3 is CAWNGGQETQYF. In nucleotides, the CDR3 is TGTGCCTGGAATGGGGGGCAAGAGACCCAGTACTTC.